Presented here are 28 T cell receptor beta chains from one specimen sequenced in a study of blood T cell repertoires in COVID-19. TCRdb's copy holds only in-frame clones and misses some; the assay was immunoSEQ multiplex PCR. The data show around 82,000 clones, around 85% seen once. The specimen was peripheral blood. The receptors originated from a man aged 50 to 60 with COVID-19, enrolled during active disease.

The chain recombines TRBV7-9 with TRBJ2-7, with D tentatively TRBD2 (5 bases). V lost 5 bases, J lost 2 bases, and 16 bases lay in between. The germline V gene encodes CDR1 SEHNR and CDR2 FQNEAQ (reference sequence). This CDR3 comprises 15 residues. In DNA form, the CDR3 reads TGTGCCAGCAGCCAGTCACTTCAGGAGGCCTACGAGCAGTACTTC. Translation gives CASSQSLQEAYEQYF.

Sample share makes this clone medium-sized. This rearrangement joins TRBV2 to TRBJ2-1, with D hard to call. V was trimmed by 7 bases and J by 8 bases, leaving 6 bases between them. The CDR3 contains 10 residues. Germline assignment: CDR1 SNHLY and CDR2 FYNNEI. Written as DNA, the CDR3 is TGTGCCAGCACGCTACATGAGCAGTTCTTC. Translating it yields CASTLHEQFF.

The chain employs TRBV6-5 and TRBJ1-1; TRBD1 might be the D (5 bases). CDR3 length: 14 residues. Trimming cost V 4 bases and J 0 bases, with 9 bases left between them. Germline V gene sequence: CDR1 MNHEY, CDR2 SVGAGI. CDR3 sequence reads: CASSSPRVNTEAFF. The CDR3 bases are TGTGCCAGCAGTTCCCCCAGGGTGAACACTGAAGCTTTCTTT.

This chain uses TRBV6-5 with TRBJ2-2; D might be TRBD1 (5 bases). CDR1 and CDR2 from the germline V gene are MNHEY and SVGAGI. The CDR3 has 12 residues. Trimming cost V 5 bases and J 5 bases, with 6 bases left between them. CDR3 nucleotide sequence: TGTGCCAGCAGTAGGGGAACCGGGGAGCTGTTTTTT. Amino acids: CASSRGTGELFF.

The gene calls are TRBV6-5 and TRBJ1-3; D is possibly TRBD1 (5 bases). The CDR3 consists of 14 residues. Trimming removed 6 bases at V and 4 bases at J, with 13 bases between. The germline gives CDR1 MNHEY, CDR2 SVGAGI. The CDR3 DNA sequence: TGTGCCAGCAGGACAAGGACACCCGGAAACACCATATATTTT. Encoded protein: CASRTRTPGNTIYF.

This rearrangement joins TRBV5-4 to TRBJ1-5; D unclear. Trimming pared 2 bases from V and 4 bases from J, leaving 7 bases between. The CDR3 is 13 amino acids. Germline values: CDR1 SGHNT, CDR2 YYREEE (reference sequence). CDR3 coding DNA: TGTGCCAGCAGCTTTGGGCAAAATCAGCCCCAGCATTTT. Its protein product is CASSFGQNQPQHF.

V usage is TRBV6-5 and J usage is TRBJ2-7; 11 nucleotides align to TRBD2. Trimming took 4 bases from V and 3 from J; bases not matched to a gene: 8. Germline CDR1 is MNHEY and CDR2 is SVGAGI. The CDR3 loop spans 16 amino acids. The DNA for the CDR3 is TGTGCCAGCAGTTTTCAAGGACTAGCGGGTAGCTACGAGCAGTACTTC. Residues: CASSFQGLAGSYEQYF.

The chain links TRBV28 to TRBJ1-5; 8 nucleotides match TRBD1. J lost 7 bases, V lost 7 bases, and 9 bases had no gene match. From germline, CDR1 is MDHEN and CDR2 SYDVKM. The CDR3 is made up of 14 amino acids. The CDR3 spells CASTLDRVNQPQHF. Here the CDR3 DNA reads TGTGCCAGCACCCTGGACAGGGTCAACCAGCCCCAGCATTTT.

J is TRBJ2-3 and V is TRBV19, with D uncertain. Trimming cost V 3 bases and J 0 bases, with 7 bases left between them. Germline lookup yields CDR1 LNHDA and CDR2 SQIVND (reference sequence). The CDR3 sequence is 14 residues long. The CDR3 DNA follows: TGTGCCAGTAGTATTCGCGTTAGCACAGATACGCAGTATTTT. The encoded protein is CASSIRVSTDTQYF.

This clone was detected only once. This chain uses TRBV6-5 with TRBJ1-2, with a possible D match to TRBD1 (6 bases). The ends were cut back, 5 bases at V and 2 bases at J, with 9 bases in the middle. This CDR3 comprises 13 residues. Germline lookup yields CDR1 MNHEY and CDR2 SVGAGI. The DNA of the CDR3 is TGTGCCAGCAGTCACAGGGAAAACTATGGCTACACCTTC. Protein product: CASSHRENYGYTF.

CDR3 loop: CASSSLTSGGSKNIQYF. Written as DNA, the CDR3 is TGTGCCAGCAGTTCGTTGACTAGCGGGGGTTCCAAAAACATTCAGTACTTC. The chain combines TRBV27 with TRBJ2-4; 12 nucleotides match TRBD2. The trim removed 4 bases at V and 2 bases at J, leaving 6 bases unmatched. This CDR3 is built from 17 residues. The V gene's germline CDR1 is MNHEY and CDR2 SMNVEV (reference sequence).

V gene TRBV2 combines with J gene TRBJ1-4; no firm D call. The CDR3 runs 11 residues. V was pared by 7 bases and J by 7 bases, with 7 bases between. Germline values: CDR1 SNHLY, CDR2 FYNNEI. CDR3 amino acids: CASTRSEKLFF. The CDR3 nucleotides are TGTGCCAGCACCCGTAGTGAAAAACTGTTTTTT.

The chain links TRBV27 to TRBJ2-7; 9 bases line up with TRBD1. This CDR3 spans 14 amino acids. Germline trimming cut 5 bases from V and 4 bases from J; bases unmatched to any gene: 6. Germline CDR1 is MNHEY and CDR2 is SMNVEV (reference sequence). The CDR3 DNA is TGTGCCAGCAGTAGGACAGGGGCTAAATACGAGCAGTACTTC. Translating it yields CASSRTGAKYEQYF.

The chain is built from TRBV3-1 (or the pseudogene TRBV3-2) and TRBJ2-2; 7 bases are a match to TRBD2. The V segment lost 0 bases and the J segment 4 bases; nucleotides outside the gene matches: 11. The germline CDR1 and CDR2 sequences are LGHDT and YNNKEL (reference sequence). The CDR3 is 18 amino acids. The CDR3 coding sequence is TGTGCCAGCAGCCAAGATTGGGGGGGTGGGGGTAGCACCGGGGAGCTGTTTTTT. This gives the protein CASSQDWGGGGSTGELFF.

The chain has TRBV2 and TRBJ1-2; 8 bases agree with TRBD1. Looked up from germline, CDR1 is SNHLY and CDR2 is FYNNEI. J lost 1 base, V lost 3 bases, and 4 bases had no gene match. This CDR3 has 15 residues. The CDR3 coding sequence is TGTGCCAGCAGTGACAGGGGGCGTTTTAACTATGGCTACACCTTC. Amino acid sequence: CASSDRGRFNYGYTF.

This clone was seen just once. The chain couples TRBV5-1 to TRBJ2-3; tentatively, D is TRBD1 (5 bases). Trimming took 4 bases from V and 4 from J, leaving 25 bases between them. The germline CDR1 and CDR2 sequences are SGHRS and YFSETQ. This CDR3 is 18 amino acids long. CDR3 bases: TGCGCCAGCAGCCATAATCCCACCCTCACTTTAGGGGCAGATACGCAGTATTTT. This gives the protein CASSHNPTLTLGADTQYF. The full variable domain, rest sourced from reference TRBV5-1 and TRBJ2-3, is KAGVTQTPRYLIKTRGQQVTLSCSPISGHRSVSWYQQTPGQGLQFLFEYFSETQRNKGNFPGRFSGRQFSNSRSEMNVSTLELGDSALYLCASSHNPTLTLGADTQYFGPGTRLTVL.

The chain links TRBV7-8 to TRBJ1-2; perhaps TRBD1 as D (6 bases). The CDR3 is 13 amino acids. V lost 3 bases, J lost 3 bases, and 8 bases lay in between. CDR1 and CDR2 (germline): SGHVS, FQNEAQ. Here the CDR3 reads CASSLRTDYGYTF. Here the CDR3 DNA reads TGTGCCAGCAGCTTGAGGACAGACTATGGCTACACCTTC.

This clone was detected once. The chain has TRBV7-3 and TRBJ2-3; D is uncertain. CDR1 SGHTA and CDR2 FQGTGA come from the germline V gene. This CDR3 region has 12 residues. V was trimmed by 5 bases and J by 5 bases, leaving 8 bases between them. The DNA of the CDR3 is TGTGCCAGCAGCCCCAACGGAGATACGCAGTATTTT. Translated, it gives CASSPNGDTQYF.

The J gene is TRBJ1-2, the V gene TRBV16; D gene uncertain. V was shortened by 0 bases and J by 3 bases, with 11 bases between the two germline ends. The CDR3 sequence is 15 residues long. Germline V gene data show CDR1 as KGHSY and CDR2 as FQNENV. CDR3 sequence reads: CASSQSGGLDYGYTF. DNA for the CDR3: TGTGCCAGCAGCCAATCAGGAGGATTGGACTATGGCTACACCTTC. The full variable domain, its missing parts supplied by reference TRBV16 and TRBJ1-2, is GEEVAQTPKHLVRGEGQKAKLYCAPIKGHSYVFWYQQVLKNEFKFLISFQNENVFDETGMPKERFSAKCLPNSPCSLEIQATKLEDSAVYFCASSQSGGLDYGYTFGSGTRLTVV.

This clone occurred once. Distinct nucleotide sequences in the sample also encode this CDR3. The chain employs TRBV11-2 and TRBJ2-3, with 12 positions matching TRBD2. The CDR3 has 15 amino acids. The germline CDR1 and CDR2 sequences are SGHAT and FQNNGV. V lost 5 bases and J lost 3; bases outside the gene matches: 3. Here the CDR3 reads CASSLAGGLTDTQYF. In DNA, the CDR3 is TGTGCCAGCAGCCTAGCGGGAGGGCTGACAGATACGCAGTATTTT.

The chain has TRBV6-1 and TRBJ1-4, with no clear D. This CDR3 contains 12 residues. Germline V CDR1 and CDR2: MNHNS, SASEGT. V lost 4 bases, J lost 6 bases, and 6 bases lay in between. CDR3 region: CASSVGYEKLFF. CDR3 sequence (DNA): TGTGCCAGCAGTGTCGGGTATGAAAAACTGTTTTTT.

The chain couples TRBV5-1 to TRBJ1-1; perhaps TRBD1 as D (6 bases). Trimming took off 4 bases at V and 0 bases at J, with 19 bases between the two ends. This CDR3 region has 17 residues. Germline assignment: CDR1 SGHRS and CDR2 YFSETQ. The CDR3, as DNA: TGCGCCAGCAGCCTTGACATGGGGGGGGCGCTGAACACTGAAGCTTTCTTT. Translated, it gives CASSLDMGGALNTEAFF.

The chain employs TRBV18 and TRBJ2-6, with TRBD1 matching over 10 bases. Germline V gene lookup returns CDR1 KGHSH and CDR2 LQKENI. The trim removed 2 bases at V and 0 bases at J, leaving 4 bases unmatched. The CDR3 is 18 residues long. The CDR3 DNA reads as TGTGCCAGCTCACCATCGGGACAGGGGAGCTCTGGGGCCAACGTCCTGACTTTC. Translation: CASSPSGQGSSGANVLTF. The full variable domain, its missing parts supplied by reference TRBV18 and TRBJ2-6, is NAGVMQNPRHLVRRRGQEARLRCSPMKGHSHVYWYRQLPEEGLKFMVYLQKENIIDESGMPKERFSAEFPKEGPSILRIQQVVRGDSAAYFCASSPSGQGSSGANVLTFGAGSRLTVL.

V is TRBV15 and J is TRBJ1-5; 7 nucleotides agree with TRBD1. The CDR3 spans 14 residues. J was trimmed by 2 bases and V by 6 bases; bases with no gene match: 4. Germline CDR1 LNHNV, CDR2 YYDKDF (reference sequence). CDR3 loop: CATRYRGGNQPQHF. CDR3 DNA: TGTGCCACCAGATACAGGGGCGGCAATCAGCCCCAGCATTTT.

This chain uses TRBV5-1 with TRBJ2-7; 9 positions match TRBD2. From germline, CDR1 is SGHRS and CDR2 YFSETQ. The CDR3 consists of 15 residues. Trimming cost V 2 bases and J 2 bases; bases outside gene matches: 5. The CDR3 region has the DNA TGCGCCAGCAGCTTTAGCGGGAGAGCCCCCTACGAGCAGTACTTC. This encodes CASSFSGRAPYEQYF.

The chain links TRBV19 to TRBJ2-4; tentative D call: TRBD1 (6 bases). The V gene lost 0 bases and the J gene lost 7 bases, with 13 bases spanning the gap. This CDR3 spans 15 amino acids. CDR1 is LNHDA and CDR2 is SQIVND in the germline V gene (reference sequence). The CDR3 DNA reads TGTGCCAGTAGTATAGACGCAGGGGTTTTCAACATTCAGTACTTC. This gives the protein CASSIDAGVFNIQYF.

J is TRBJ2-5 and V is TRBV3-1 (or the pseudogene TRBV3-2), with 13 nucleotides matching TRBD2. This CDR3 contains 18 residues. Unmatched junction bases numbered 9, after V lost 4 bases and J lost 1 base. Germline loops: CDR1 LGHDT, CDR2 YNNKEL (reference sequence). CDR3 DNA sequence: TGTGCCAGCAGCCCACGGACTAGCGGGAGCCCATCCCAAGAGACCCAGTACTTC. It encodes CASSPRTSGSPSQETQYF.

The DNA for the CDR3 is TGTGCCAGCAGCTCGCCGGGACTAGCGGGACCCTACGAGCAGTACTTC. As protein: CASSSPGLAGPYEQYF. The chain couples TRBV7-9 to TRBJ2-7; 13 bases map to TRBD2. CDR1 and CDR2 (germline): SEHNR, FQNEAQ (reference sequence). The CDR3 totals 16 residues. V was clipped by 4 bases and J by 2 bases; unmatched bases: 5.